Presented here are 20 T cell receptor beta chains from one specimen sequenced in a study of cytomegalovirus exposure and HLA in healthy donors. PCR was performed using 60 Vbeta and 13 Jbeta primers. TCRdb's table, derived via immunoSEQ multiplex PCR, lists solely in-frame clones and lacks some. This sample has 130,000 to 150,000 clones, with around 73% found just once. The sequencing input was PBMCs. These receptors were collected from a female donor in good health and CMV-seronegative.

As concerns this clone: One end of the junction varies from germline; a read error may be responsible. This chain joins TRBV4-1 and TRBJ1-4, with D possibly being TRBD1 (5 bases). CDR1 and CDR2 (germline): MGHRA, YSYEKL. The CDR3 loop spans 13 amino acids. The CDR3 sequence is CASSQIGSRQLLF. CDR3 in DNA: TGCGCCAGCAGCCAAATAGGGTCCCGACAGTTACTTTTT.

The chain carries TRBV4-1 and TRBJ1-1; TRBD1 is a possible D gene (6 bases). V lost 4 bases to trimming and J lost 0 bases, with 9 bases between them. The CDR3 is 14 residues long. Germline-derived CDR1 and CDR2 are MGHRA and YSYEKL. The CDR3 DNA sequence: TGCGCCAGCAGCCGCGCAGGGGTGAACACTGAAGCTTTCTTT. Translating it yields CASSRAGVNTEAFF.

This clone has only one observation. The V call is TRBV9, the J call TRBJ2-2; 9 bases fit TRBD2. The J segment lost 3 bases and the V segment lost 3 bases, leaving 3 bases of the junction unmatched. Looked up from germline, CDR1 is SGDLS and CDR2 is YYNGEE. This CDR3 spans 15 amino acids. For the CDR3, the DNA is TGTGCCAGCAGCGATCAGCGGGAGGACACCGGGGAGCTGTTTTTT. This sequence encodes CASSDQREDTGELFF.

The CDR3 nucleotides read TGTGCCAGCAGTTTGACTAGCGGGAAGATATACAATGAGCAGTTCTTC. Translation gives CASSLTSGKIYNEQFF. The chain uses TRBV6-5 and TRBJ2-1; 11 bases fit TRBD2. V lost 4 bases, J lost 4 bases, and 6 bases stayed unmatched. This CDR3 spans 16 amino acids. In germline, CDR1 is MNHEY, CDR2 SVGAGI.

The chain carries TRBV7-2 and TRBJ1-6; the D gene is possibly TRBD1 (5 bases). CDR1 and CDR2 from the germline V gene are SGHTA and FQGNSA. The V end was cut by 5 bases, the J end by 7 bases, with 15 bases between. The CDR3 sequence is 15 residues long. The CDR3 coding sequence is TGTGCCAGCAGCGGTCCCAGGGCCTTAAATTCACCCCTCCACTTT. Amino acids: CASSGPRALNSPLHF. Based on the CDR3 plus reference TRBV7-2 and TRBJ1-6, the full variable domain is GAGVSQSPSNKVTEKGKDVELRCDPISGHTALYWYRQSLGQGLEFLIYFQGNSAPDKSGLPSDRFSAERTGGSVSTLTIQRTQQEDSAVYLCASSGPRALNSPLHFGNGTRLTVT.

V usage is TRBV30 and J usage is TRBJ2-7; D is unresolved. This CDR3 has 12 amino acids. CDR1 is GTSNPN and CDR2 is SVGIG in the germline V gene (reference sequence). Trimming removed 0 bases at V and 3 bases at J, with 6 bases between. CDR3 bases: TGTGCCTGGAGTGTACAGTTCTACGAGCAGTACTTC. Its translation is CAWSVQFYEQYF.

The chain recombines TRBV21-1 with TRBJ1-6; no DNA check was done on the table's D call, TRBD1. TRBV21-1 is reported as a pseudogene. The CDR3 is 17 residues long. The CDR3 DNA reads TGTGCCAGCAGCAAAGCGAAGGGGGCGAGTTATAATTCACCCCTCCACTTT. It encodes CASSKAKGASYNSPLHF.

The chain has TRBV9 and TRBJ2-3, with D perhaps matching TRBD1 (6 bases). The V gene's germline CDR1 is SGDLS and CDR2 YYNGEE. CDR3 length equals 15 residues. Trimming left V 6 bases short and J 0 bases short, with 14 bases between. CDR3 sequence (DNA): TGTGCCAGCACCGATACAGGGATTAGCACAGATACGCAGTATTTT. Residues: CASTDTGISTDTQYF.

The rearrangement uses TRBV6-6 and TRBJ2-3; possibly TRBD2 for D (6 bases). V dropped 6 bases and J dropped 6 bases, with 19 bases sitting between them. Looked up from germline, CDR1 is MNHNY and CDR2 is SVGAGI (reference sequence). This CDR3 has 15 amino acids. The CDR3 nucleotides read TGTGCCAGCAGCCCCTCTGGGGGGATAAGGGATACGCAGTATTTT. Its translation: CASSPSGGIRDTQYF.

This chain uses TRBV5-1 with TRBJ1-1; TRBD1 might be the D (6 bases). The germline V gene has CDR1 SGHRS and CDR2 YFSETQ. Trimming took 4 bases from V and 2 from J, leaving 9 bases between them. The CDR3 has 13 amino acids. CDR3: CASSPQGNTEAFF. In DNA, the CDR3 is TGCGCCAGCAGCCCACAGGGAAACACTGAAGCTTTCTTT.

The rearrangement joins TRBV7-9 to TRBJ2-1, with 9 bases identical to TRBD1. This CDR3 spans 14 amino acids. V was pared by 5 bases and J by 6 bases, with 5 bases of the junction left unmatched. Looked up from germline, CDR1 is SEHNR and CDR2 is FQNEAQ (reference sequence). The CDR3: CASSRMGQGNEQFF. The CDR3, as DNA: TGTGCCAGCAGCCGGATGGGACAGGGCAATGAGCAGTTCTTC.

The chain is built from TRBV28 and TRBJ2-1; D not resolved. The CDR3 covers 13 residues. Germline V gene data show CDR1 as MDHEN and CDR2 as SYDVKM. V dropped 4 bases and J dropped 5 bases, with 9 bases sitting between them. In DNA form, the CDR3 reads TGTGCCAGCAGTTCCCGACTCAACAATGAGCAGTTCTTC. Protein product: CASSSRLNNEQFF.

The DNA of the CDR3 is TGTGCCACATATCCGGGACAGGGCATTCCGGGGACCCAGTACTTC. This gives the protein CATYPGQGIPGTQYF. The chain recombines TRBV2 with TRBJ2-5; TRBD1 aligns across 9 bases. This CDR3 has 15 residues. The junction had 16 bases not matched to a gene; V was cut back by 10 bases and J by 7 bases. Germline CDR1 reads SNHLY; CDR2 reads FYNNEI.

The chain uses TRBV6-4 and TRBJ2-1; 12 bases line up with TRBD2. Germline V gives CDR1 MRHNA, CDR2 SNTAGT. J lost 8 bases, V lost 5 bases, and 10 bases had no gene match. The CDR3 loop spans 16 amino acids. The CDR3 sequence: CASSPRPSGRADEQFF. The DNA of the CDR3 is TGTGCCAGCAGTCCTAGGCCTAGCGGGAGGGCCGATGAGCAGTTCTTC.

The V and J genes are TRBV5-1 and TRBJ2-1, with TRBD2 matching 7 bases. CDR3 length equals 15 residues. Trimming cost V 0 bases and J 4 bases; bases outside gene matches: 4. From germline, CDR1 is SGHRS and CDR2 YFSETQ. The chain's CDR3 is CASSLESSGYNEQFF. The DNA of the CDR3 is TGCGCCAGCAGCTTGGAGTCTAGCGGATACAATGAGCAGTTCTTC.

The chain recombines TRBV27 with TRBJ1-4; D call uncertain. Germline-derived CDR1 and CDR2 are MNHEY and SMNVEV (reference sequence). Trimming pared 5 bases from V and 8 bases from J, leaving 12 bases between. The CDR3 has 13 residues. In DNA form, the CDR3 reads TGTGCCAGCAGTGGAAGACTGCGAGAAAAACTGTTTTTT. As protein: CASSGRLREKLFF.

The CDR3 DNA follows: TGTGCCAGCACCCAGGCCGGACAGGGTTGGTCACCCCTCCACTTT. Protein: CASTQAGQGWSPLHF. V gene TRBV27 combines with J gene TRBJ1-6; 8 positions agree with TRBD1. Germline CDR1 and CDR2: MNHEY and SMNVEV (reference sequence). V dropped 7 bases and J dropped 10; count of bases not matched to a gene: 12. This CDR3 comprises 15 residues.

A word on this clone: The junction shows a germline mismatch at one end, possibly a read error. CDR3 sequence: CSSSPTGLGYTF. The CDR3 DNA sequence: TGTTCCAGCAGCCCGACAGGGCTTGGCTACACCTTC. This chain connects TRBV7-9 to TRBJ1-2, with 7 bases lining up with TRBD1. Germline CDR1 SEHNR, CDR2 FQNEAQ (reference sequence). The CDR3 loop spans 12 amino acids.

The chain joins TRBV4-2 to TRBJ1-5; a weak D match, TRBD1 (5 bases). CDR1 and CDR2 (germline): LGHNA, YNFKEQ. V gave up 0 bases and J gave up 3 bases, with 12 bases separating them. The CDR3 consists of 16 residues. CDR3 nucleotide sequence: TGTGCCAGCAGCCAAGAAGGAGGGGCTCTCAATCAGCCCCAGCATTTT. Amino acid sequence: CASSQEGGALNQPQHF.

The V gene is TRBV6-6, the J gene TRBJ1-2; 7 bases agree with TRBD1. V lost 6 bases and J lost 2; bases outside the gene matches: 6. The CDR3 loop spans 14 amino acids. CDR1 is MNHNY and CDR2 is SVGAGI in the germline V gene (reference sequence). The CDR3 DNA follows: TGTGCCAGCAGGCCTTCACAGGGGAACTATGGCTACACCTTC. Amino acid sequence: CASRPSQGNYGYTF.